This TCR beta chain came from a study of T cell repertoires in cytomegalovirus infection. A single record per CDR3 protein comes from TCRdb applying MiXCR to the reads. The table shows around 200,000 distinct CDR3 sequences, with 30% to 45% occurring only once. Concerning this clonotype: Its specificity is not known.

The sample was CD8+ T cells from cultured PBMCs, taken from culture after CMV antigen stimulation. The sequence was obtained from a human donor in good health (CMV status not recorded). Some clones in this sample may be carry-over from other donors' samples.

In nucleotides, the CDR3 is TGCGCCAGCAGCCAATTACTTTCACCGCCCCTCCACTTT. Its protein is CASSQLLSPPLHF. The gene calls are TRBV4-1 and TRBJ1-6, with unresolved D. The CDR3 length is 13 residues. V shed 2 bases and J shed 13 bases, with 12 bases lying between them. Per germline, CDR1 MGHRA and CDR2 YSYEKL.